This TCR beta chain was retrieved from a study of human T cells and chemical hapten exposure. This CDR3 has 17 amino acids. Germline CDR1 and CDR2: SGHDN and FVKESK. V gave up 3 bases and J gave up 4 bases; unmatched junction bases: 10. TCRdb used MiXCR to reprocess the RACE reads, holding one entry per CDR3 protein. The table has 75,000 to 95,000 distinct CDR3 sequences, around 10% seen once; the top ten hold about 2%. Described time point: patch test 2, 6 weeks after DPC sensitization. Specified treatment: therapeutic diphenylcyclopropenone sensitization with weekly scalp DPC. The sequencing used whole blood, collected in connection with sensitization to the hapten diphenylcyclopropenone (DPC). The chain combines TRBV14 with TRBJ2-5; the match to TRBD1 covers 11 bases. This TCR was sampled from a man aged 35-49 years with alopecia areata. Some clones in this sample may be carry-over from other donors' samples. CDR3 DNA sequence: TGTGCCAGCAGCCACCCTGCCGGGACAGGGGGGAGAGAGACCCAGTACTTC. Protein sequence: CASSHPAGTGGRETQYF.